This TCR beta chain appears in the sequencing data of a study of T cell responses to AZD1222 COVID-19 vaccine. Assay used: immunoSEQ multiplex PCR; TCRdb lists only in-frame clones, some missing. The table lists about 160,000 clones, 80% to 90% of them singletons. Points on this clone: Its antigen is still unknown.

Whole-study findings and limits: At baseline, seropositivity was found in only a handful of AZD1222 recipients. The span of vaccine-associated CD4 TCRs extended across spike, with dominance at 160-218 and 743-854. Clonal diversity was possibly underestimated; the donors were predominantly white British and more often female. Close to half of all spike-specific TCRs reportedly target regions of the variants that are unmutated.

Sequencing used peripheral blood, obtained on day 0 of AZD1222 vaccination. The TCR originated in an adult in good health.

CDR3 in DNA: TGTGCCAGCAGCGCCCCGGGACAGTATAATTCACCCCTCCACTTT. Its protein product is CASSAPGQYNSPLHF. This sequence joins TRBV9 and TRBJ1-6, with TRBD1 identical over 7 bases. The V gene end was trimmed by 3 bases and the J gene end by 4 bases; junction bases not matched to a gene: 4. The CDR3 covers 15 residues. The germline gives CDR1 SGDLS, CDR2 YYNGEE.